The 20 T cell receptor beta chains below all came from one sample that was sequenced in a study of tumor and adjacent non-tumor tissue in lung cancer. The template was RNA from unsorted bulk tissue. More than 3 cm separated this lung sample from the edge of the tumor. A modified ARM-PCR protocol with three rounds of nested PCR amplified TCRbeta. MiXCR was run by TCRdb on the multiplex PCR reads, yielding one entry per CDR3 protein. The sample consists of about 50,000 distinct CDR3 sequences, around three quarters of them appearing once. Sample: distant non-tumor lung tissue. These receptors came from a woman aged 60-75 years with non-small cell lung cancer.

The genes are TRBV6-1 and TRBJ2-7; maybe TRBD1 (7 bases). This CDR3 has 15 amino acids. Germline V gene sequence: CDR1 MNHNS, CDR2 SASEGT. V lost 6 bases and J 1 base, leaving 16 bases between the germline ends. In nucleotides, the CDR3 is TGTGCCAGCAGCCGGGGGACAGTACCTTCCTACGAGCAGTACTTC. Protein: CASSRGTVPSYEQYF.

The chain has TRBV11-1 and TRBJ2-7; TRBD2 matches 7 bases. This CDR3 spans 15 amino acids. J lost 9 bases, V lost 0 bases, and 11 bases had no gene match. CDR1 and CDR2 from the germline V gene are SGHAT and FQDESV (reference sequence). For the CDR3, the DNA is TGTGCCAGCAGCTTAGCGAGCGGGACTGTAATAGGGCAGTACTTC. This translates into CASSLASGTVIGQYF.

Comments on this clonotype: The conserved final phenylalanine or tryptophan is absent from the CDR3, which likely points to a read error. The V call is TRBV5-4, the J call TRBJ2-3; no firm D call. This CDR3 region has 11 residues. Germline V CDR1 and CDR2: SGHNT, YYREEE (reference sequence). V lost 5 bases and J 6 bases, leaving 7 bases between the germline ends. The CDR3 region is CASSGVDTQYY. The CDR3 coding sequence is TGTGCCAGCAGTGGGGTGGATACGCAGTATTAT.

Worth noting for this clonotype: The conserved final phenylalanine or tryptophan is absent from the CDR3, which likely points to a read error. No DNA is shown, since the ends of the CDR3 on it are uncertain; the CDR3 is the one TCRdb lists. V usage is TRBV11-3 and J usage is TRBJ1-6; the table gives TRBD1 as D, unverified against the DNA. The V gene's germline CDR1 is SGHNT and CDR2 YENEEA. Counting both end residues, the CDR3 totals 15 amino acids. The CDR3 sequence is CASSLEDRYNSPFHS.

This clonotype has more than one count but fewer than ten. Germline and junction disagree at one end, which may indicate a read error. This chain joins TRBV14 and TRBJ2-3; maybe TRBD2 (6 bases). This CDR3 is built from 17 residues. CDR1 is SGHDN, CDR2 FVKESK, per germline. The CDR3 coding sequence is TGTGCCAGTAGCCAAGATCGGTGGAGGGGAGACACAGATACGCAGTATTTT. Translated: CASSQDRWRGDTDTQYF.

There are many counts of this clonotype. The rearrangement joins TRBV28 to TRBJ1-1; D is unresolved. Germline assignment: CDR1 MDHEN and CDR2 SYDVKM. CDR3 length: 14 residues. V was shortened by 5 bases and J by 2 bases, with 12 bases between the two germline ends. Here the CDR3 DNA reads TGTGCCAGCAGTCCGGCCCACAAAAACACTGAAGCTTTCTTT. Protein product: CASSPAHKNTEAFF.

The J gene is TRBJ1-6, the V gene TRBV6-2 or TRBV6-3; D gene ambiguous. Germline V gene lookup returns CDR1 MNHEY and CDR2 SVGEGT. The V and J ends lost 5 bases and 12 bases respectively, with 8 bases between them. The CDR3 is 11 residues long. The CDR3 spells CASSGNQPLHF. The CDR3 DNA sequence: TGTGCCAGCAGTGGGAATCAACCCCTCCACTTT.

As concerns this clonotype: No conserved phenylalanine or tryptophan ends this CDR3, so it is likely a read error. This rearrangement joins TRBV6-5 to TRBJ1-6, with 10 positions matching TRBD1. Germline V gene sequence: CDR1 MNHEY, CDR2 SVGAGI. The CDR3 extends over 16 amino acids. CDR3 amino acids: CACVQTGGSYSSPLHS. In nucleotides, the CDR3 is TGTGCCTGCGTCCAGACAGGGGGCTCCTATAGTTCACCCCTCCACTCT.

Worth noting for this clonotype: This could be a read error, since a much larger clone is one nucleotide away. J is TRBJ1-3 and V is TRBV5-1; D is unresolved. The CDR3 runs 13 residues. Germline V lookup: CDR1 SGHRS, CDR2 YFSETQ. The CDR3: CTSSPGSGRTIYF. The CDR3 DNA is TGCACCAGCAGCCCCGGGAGCGGACGCACCATATATTTT.

The CDR3 nucleotides are TGTACCAGCAGCTTTGTTCGGGAGACGTCAGATACGCAGTATTTT. It codes for CTSSFVRETSDTQYF. The V and J genes are TRBV12-1 and TRBJ2-3; the table's TRBD2 call for D was not verified on the DNA. TRBV12-1 is given as a pseudogene. This CDR3 is 15 amino acids long.

About this clonotype: Relative to the germline gene, one junction end is altered; a read error may explain this. V and J are TRBV28 and TRBJ1-1, with D unclear. The CDR3 is made up of 16 amino acids. CDR1 and CDR2 (germline): MDHEN, SYDVKM. The CDR3, as DNA: TGTGCCAGCAGCTCAATTACTCCGGGCCTGAAGACTGAAGCTTTCTTT. It translates to CASSSITPGLKTEAFF.

About this clonotype: A read error may explain this, as a much larger clone is one base away. The chain joins TRBV20-1 to TRBJ2-7, with 9 bases aligning to TRBD2. The CDR3 runs 12 residues. Germline V gives CDR1 DFQATT, CDR2 SNEGSKA (reference sequence). Trimming took 7 bases from V and 3 from J; bases not matched to a gene: 4. CDR3 region: CSEAGGSYEQYF. In DNA, the CDR3 is TGCAGTGAGGCGGGGGGGAGCTACGAGCAGTACTTC.

The chain is built from TRBV19 and TRBJ1-4; D not certain. The CDR3 sequence is 14 residues long. The V gene's germline CDR1 is LNHDA and CDR2 SQIVND (reference sequence). Trimming shortened V by 7 bases and J by 5 bases, and 14 bases separated the two germline ends. CDR3 loop: CASNRREKNEKLFF. CDR3 DNA: TGTGCCAGTAACCGACGGGAGAAAAATGAAAAACTGTTTTTT.

Concerning this clonotype: The CDR3 end shows no conserved phenylalanine or tryptophan, and so a read error is likely. The chain has TRBV5-5 and TRBJ2-5; the D is unclear. CDR3 size: 11 residues. Germline V lookup: CDR1 SGHKS, CDR2 YYEKEE (reference sequence). The chain's CDR3 is CVSTLKETQYL. The CDR3 region has the DNA TGTGTCAGCACCCTTAAAGAGACCCAGTACTTA.

V usage is TRBV6-2 or TRBV6-3 and J usage is TRBJ2-7, with D possibly TRBD1 on 6 matching bases. The CDR3 runs 15 residues. CDR1 MNHEY and CDR2 SVGEGT come from the germline V gene. CDR3 DNA sequence: TGTGCTAGCTGCTACTCCGACAGGAGCACCTACGAGCAGTACTTC. Translation gives CASCYSDRSTYEQYF.

In regard to this clonotype: Relative to the germline gene, one junction end is altered; a read error may explain this. The chain has TRBV29-1 and TRBJ1-1; possible D gene TRBD1, 5 bases. Germline V gene data show CDR1 as SQVTM and CDR2 as ANQGSEA. This CDR3 region has 14 residues. In nucleotides, the CDR3 is TGCAGCGTTGAACGGAAAGCAGGGAACACTGAAGCTTCCTTT. This sequence encodes CSVERKAGNTEASF.

Comment on this clonotype: A read error may account for a junction end that differs from germline. V is TRBV14 and J is TRBJ2-3; 13 bases are shared with TRBD2. The CDR3 has 18 residues. Germline V lookup: CDR1 SGHDN, CDR2 FVKESK. In nucleotides, the CDR3 is TGTGGCAGCAGCCAACCCCCGGGACTAGCGGGGAGAATAGATACGCAGTATTTT. Encoded protein: CGSSQPPGLAGRIDTQYF.

This CDR3 reads CARSTQGEEETQYF. The CDR3 bases are TGTGCCAGGAGTACTCAGGGAGAGGAAGAGACCCAGTACTTC. The chain joins TRBV6-5 to TRBJ2-5, with D tentatively TRBD1 or TRBD2 (5 bases each). CDR3 length: 14 residues. V was trimmed by 9 bases and J by 3 bases, leaving 17 bases between them. Germline values: CDR1 MNHEY, CDR2 SVGAGI.

The chain recombines TRBV29-1 with TRBJ1-1; 8 positions match TRBD1. CDR1 and CDR2 (germline): SQVTM, ANQGSEA. The V gene end was trimmed by 6 bases and the J gene end by 2 bases; junction bases not matched to a gene: 8. This CDR3 contains 14 residues. The CDR3 here is CSVAETGDNTEAFF. The CDR3 nucleotides read TGCAGCGTCGCCGAGACAGGGGACAACACTGAAGCTTTCTTT.

As regards this clonotype: A read error may produce the germline difference seen at one junction end. The chain combines TRBV28 with TRBJ1-2; D possibly corresponds to TRBD1 (6 bases). This CDR3 has 15 amino acids. Germline V gives CDR1 MDHEN, CDR2 SYDVKM. The CDR3 here is CASSLMGGGSYGHTF. The CDR3 coding sequence is TGTGCCAGCAGTTTAATGGGGGGCGGCAGCTATGGCCACACCTTC.